These T cell receptor beta chains were read from a single sample in a study of blood T cell repertoires in COVID-19. Libraries were prepared by immunoSEQ multiplex PCR; TCRdb keeps only in-frame clonotypes and omits some of them. The data contain roughly 100,000 clones, around 80% of them singletons. What was sequenced was peripheral blood. The source is a man aged 60-69 years with active or convalescent COVID-19. Each CDR3 is given with its conserved first and last residue. Each record gives: D gene, V gene, clone size, J gene, CDR3 DNA, CDR3 protein. D genes are given only for firm matches. Some rows have no size entry. The others give once, few or many, or a class for an expanded clone.

d_gene: TRBD1; v_gene: TRBV28; abundance: few; j_gene: TRBJ1-1; CDR3nt: TGTGCCAGCAGGACAGGGGCGATGAACACTGAAGCTTTCTTT; CDR3aa: CASRTGAMNTEAFF
d_gene: NA; v_gene: TRBV30; abundance: NA; j_gene: TRBJ1-5; CDR3nt: TGTGCCTGGAGTCCCCGGCGGGATACCCCACGGCCCCAGCATTTT; CDR3aa: CAWSPRRDTPRPQHF
d_gene: TRBD2; v_gene: TRBV11-3; abundance: NA; j_gene: TRBJ2-1; CDR3nt: TGTGCCAGCAGCCTAACTAGCGGGAGCAATGAGCAGTTCTTC; CDR3aa: CASSLTSGSNEQFF
d_gene: NA; v_gene: TRBV28; abundance: NA; j_gene: TRBJ1-6; CDR3nt: TGTGCCAGCACCTCGACAGGAGGATCCTATAATTCACCCCTCCACTTT; CDR3aa: CASTSTGGSYNSPLHF
d_gene: TRBD1; v_gene: TRBV6-5; abundance: once; j_gene: TRBJ2-2; CDR3nt: TGTGCCAGCACGGCGGGACAGGTGAACACCGGGGAGCTGTTTTTT; CDR3aa: CASTAGQVNTGELFF
d_gene: TRBD2; v_gene: TRBV5-8; abundance: NA; j_gene: TRBJ2-6; CDR3nt: TGTGCCAGCAGCAGGGGACTAGCGGGAGGGGCCAACGTCCTGACTTTC; CDR3aa: CASSRGLAGGANVLTF
d_gene: TRBD1; v_gene: TRBV11-2; abundance: NA; j_gene: TRBJ1-4; CDR3nt: TGTGCCAGCAGCTTACAGACAGGGTCAAGTGGGGCGGGAAAACTGTTTTTT; CDR3aa: CASSLQTGSSGAGKLFF
d_gene: TRBD2; v_gene: TRBV7-2; abundance: NA; j_gene: TRBJ2-1; CDR3nt: TGTGCCAGCAGCGCGCCCCCGGGACTAGGTCACAATGAGCAGTTCTTC; CDR3aa: CASSAPPGLGHNEQFF
d_gene: NA; v_gene: TRBV27; abundance: NA; j_gene: TRBJ1-6; CDR3nt: TGTGCCAGCACCCAGGGGCCCGCTAATTCACCCCTCCACTTT; CDR3aa: CASTQGPANSPLHF
d_gene: NA; v_gene: TRBV7-9; abundance: NA; j_gene: TRBJ1-4; CDR3nt: TGTGCCAGCAGCTCGCCGGGATCTCTGAATGAAAAACTGTTTTTT; CDR3aa: CASSSPGSLNEKLFF
d_gene: TRBD1; v_gene: TRBV29-1; abundance: NA; j_gene: TRBJ2-3; CDR3nt: TGCAGCGTGAAGGGACAGGGCTACGGGGATACGCAGTATTTT; CDR3aa: CSVKGQGYGDTQYF
d_gene: NA; v_gene: TRBV12-3/TRBV12-4; abundance: NA; j_gene: TRBJ2-7; CDR3nt: TGTGCCAGCAGTTTGGCCACCTACGAGCAGTACTTC; CDR3aa: CASSLATYEQYF
d_gene: NA; v_gene: TRBV7-9; abundance: NA; j_gene: TRBJ2-5; CDR3nt: TGTGCCAGCTCAAAACGGGGGGCGCGTGAGACCCAGTACTTC; CDR3aa: CASSKRGARETQYF
d_gene: TRBD2; v_gene: TRBV5-4; abundance: NA; j_gene: TRBJ2-3; CDR3nt: TGTGCCACCAAGGGCGGGAGGGTAGAAGATACGCAGTATTTT; CDR3aa: CATKGGRVEDTQYF
d_gene: NA; v_gene: TRBV7-2; abundance: NA; j_gene: TRBJ1-5; CDR3nt: TGTGCCAGCAGCTTAGAGGGGGTTTATGTTTCACAGCCCCAGCATTTT; CDR3aa: CASSLEGVYVSQPQHF
d_gene: NA; v_gene: TRBV12-1; abundance: few; j_gene: TRBJ2-2; CDR3nt: TGTGCCAGCAGCTATTGGACACCGCGTCACGGGGAGCTGTTTTTT; CDR3aa: CASSYWTPRHGELFF
d_gene: NA; v_gene: TRBV18; abundance: NA; j_gene: TRBJ2-7; CDR3nt: TGTGCCAGCTCACCATCTGGTGGCAACTCCTACGAGCAGTACTTC; CDR3aa: CASSPSGGNSYEQYF